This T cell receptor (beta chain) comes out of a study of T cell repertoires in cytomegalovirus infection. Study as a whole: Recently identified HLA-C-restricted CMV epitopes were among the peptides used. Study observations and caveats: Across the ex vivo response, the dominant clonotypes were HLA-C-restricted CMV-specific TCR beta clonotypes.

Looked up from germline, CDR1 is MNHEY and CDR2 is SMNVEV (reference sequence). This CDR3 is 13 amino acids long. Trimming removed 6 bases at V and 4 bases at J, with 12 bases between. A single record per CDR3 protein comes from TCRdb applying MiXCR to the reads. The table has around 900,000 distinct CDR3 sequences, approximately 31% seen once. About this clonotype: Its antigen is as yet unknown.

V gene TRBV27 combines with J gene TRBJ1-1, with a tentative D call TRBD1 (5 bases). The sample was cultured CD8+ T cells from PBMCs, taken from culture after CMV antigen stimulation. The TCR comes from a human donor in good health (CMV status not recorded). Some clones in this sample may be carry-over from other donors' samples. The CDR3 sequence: CASRMTGVTEAFF. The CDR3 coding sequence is TGTGCCAGCAGGATGACGGGGGTCACTGAAGCTTTCTTT.